A single sample is the source of the 30 T cell receptor beta chains below, sequenced in a study of T cells in narcolepsy. The repertoire was sequenced with immunoSEQ multiplex PCR; TCRdb's copy has only in-frame clones and lacks some. The sample yields under 35,000 clones, 83% seen once. Sequencing used memory (CD45RA-) CD4+ T cells from blood. These receptor sequences come from a human donor in good health.

This chain uses TRBV7-9 with TRBJ1-6; 7 bases are a match to TRBD1. CDR3 size: 16 residues. Germline lookup yields CDR1 SEHNR and CDR2 FQNEAQ (reference sequence). V shed 3 bases, J shed 7 bases, and the junction held 9 bases outside the gene matches. CDR3 coding DNA: TGTGCCAGCAGCTTCCCAGGGGGAACCTTAAATTCACCCCTCCACTTT. Translation gives CASSFPGGTLNSPLHF.

This clone was counted between two and nine times. This chain connects TRBV14 to TRBJ1-5, with D perhaps matching TRBD1 (5 bases). Deletions cut 1 base from V and 7 bases from J, with 8 bases between. Looked up from germline, CDR1 is SGHDN and CDR2 is FVKESK. The CDR3 is 13 amino acids. CDR3 DNA: TGTGCCAGCAGCCAAGGGAGGGGACAGCCCCAGCATTTT. It yields the protein CASSQGRGQPQHF.

This clone was observed a single time. The rearrangement uses TRBV11-3 and TRBJ2-2; 7 nucleotides align to TRBD1. The junction had 2 bases not matched to a gene; V was cut back by 3 bases and J by 7 bases. CDR1 and CDR2 (germline): SGHNT, YENEEA. The CDR3 length is 13 residues. The CDR3 DNA reads TGTGCCAGCAGCTTTGACAGGGACGGGGAGCTGTTTTTT. It translates to CASSFDRDGELFF.

The V and J genes are TRBV5-1 and TRBJ1-3; no firm D call. The CDR3 runs 14 residues. Germline-derived CDR1 and CDR2 are SGHRS and YFSETQ. V lost 6 bases, J lost 6 bases, and 16 bases lay in between. The CDR3 DNA follows: TGCGCCAGCACCGAATCGGCGTTTGAAAACACCATATATTTT. Its translation is CASTESAFENTIYF.

J is TRBJ1-4 and V is TRBV30; tentative D call: TRBD1 (5 bases). Deletions cut 7 bases from V and 8 bases from J, with 23 bases between. Germline CDR1 is GTSNPN and CDR2 is SVGIG (reference sequence). The CDR3 runs 15 residues. In DNA form, the CDR3 reads TGTGCCTCGCTAGGGGCCTACCAGGGCTCGGAAAAACTGTTTTTT. It encodes CASLGAYQGSEKLFF.

The chain has TRBV27 and TRBJ1-5; 8 bases fit TRBD1. This CDR3 is 16 amino acids long. V was pared by 2 bases and J by 1 base, with 4 bases of the junction left unmatched. Germline assignment: CDR1 MNHEY and CDR2 SMNVEV (reference sequence). The CDR3 loop reads CASSLQGARSNQPQHF. The DNA for the CDR3 is TGTGCCAGCAGTTTACAGGGGGCAAGAAGCAATCAGCCCCAGCATTTT.

The gene calls are TRBV7-2 and TRBJ1-2; 7 positions agree with TRBD1. CDR3 length equals 15 residues. Losses at the gene ends were 5 bases for V and 6 bases for J; bases not matched to a gene: 12. CDR1 SGHTA and CDR2 FQGNSA come from the germline V gene. Written as DNA, the CDR3 is TGTGCCAGCAGCGCCGAGTTGAGAGGGGGCCATGGCTACACCTTC. As protein: CASSAELRGGHGYTF.

CDR3 sequence reads: CASRATGNQPQHF. CDR3 coding DNA: TGTGCCAGCAGGGCTACGGGAAATCAGCCCCAGCATTTT. This chain connects TRBV6-5 to TRBJ1-5, with D unclear. The V end lost 6 bases, the J end lost 4 bases, and 10 bases lay between the germline ends. Per the germline V gene, CDR1 is MNHEY and CDR2 is SVGAGI. The CDR3 runs 13 residues.

In this sample, this clone turned up a few times. The chain recombines TRBV18 with TRBJ2-4; possible D gene TRBD1, 5 bases. V was cut by 0 bases and J by 8 bases, with 8 bases left in between. The CDR3 is 13 amino acids. Germline CDR1 is KGHSH and CDR2 is LQKENI. CDR3 protein: CASSPPDIYIQYF. Here the CDR3 DNA reads TGTGCCAGCTCACCACCGGACATCTACATTCAGTACTTC.

The V call is TRBV18, the J call TRBJ2-2; D not certain. From germline, CDR1 is KGHSH and CDR2 LQKENI. The V end was cut by 2 bases, the J end by 3 bases, with 7 bases between. This CDR3 has 14 amino acids. As DNA, the CDR3 is TGTGCCAGCTCACCAACCAGCGACACCGGGGAGCTGTTTTTT. Translated, it gives CASSPTSDTGELFF.

As DNA, the CDR3 is TGTGCCAGCAGTGAAGGAAGTTGGGGCGGCGAGACCCAGTACTTC. As protein: CASSEGSWGGETQYF. V is TRBV6-1 and J is TRBJ2-5, with TRBD1 as a possible D gene (5 bases). The CDR3 runs to 15 residues. The V end lost 1 base, the J end lost 5 bases, and 14 bases lay between the germline ends. CDR1 and CDR2 from the germline V gene are MNHNS and SASEGT.

CDR3 loop: CASSQVLGNTEAFF. The CDR3 DNA sequence: TGTGCCAGCAGCCAAGTTCTAGGGAACACTGAAGCTTTCTTT. The rearrangement joins TRBV14 to TRBJ1-1; D unclear. The V and J ends lost 1 base and 1 base respectively, with 7 bases between them. The CDR3 is made up of 14 amino acids. Germline V gives CDR1 SGHDN, CDR2 FVKESK.

The chain carries TRBV2 and TRBJ2-1, with unresolved D. The CDR3 covers 14 residues. Trimming pared 4 bases from V and 7 bases from J, leaving 14 bases between. CDR1 and CDR2 (germline): SNHLY, FYNNEI. The CDR3 nucleotides are TGTGCCAGCAGTGCGCACGGGTTGCAGAATGAGCAGTTCTTC. This sequence encodes CASSAHGLQNEQFF.

The J gene is TRBJ1-3, the V gene TRBV20-1; TRBD1 might be the D (5 bases). V was clipped by 5 bases and J by 8 bases, with 7 bases between them. This CDR3 contains 10 residues. Germline-derived CDR1 and CDR2 are DFQATT and SNEGSKA (reference sequence). This CDR3 reads CSAGGDTIYF. The DNA of the CDR3 is TGCAGTGCTGGGGGAGACACCATATATTTT.

The chain is built from TRBV7-8 and TRBJ1-2; D not certain. This CDR3 comprises 12 residues. CDR1 is SGHVS, CDR2 FQNEAQ, per germline. V was clipped by 3 bases and J by 2 bases, with 4 bases between them. The CDR3 spells CASSLGNYGYTF. DNA of the CDR3: TGTGCCAGCAGCTTGGGAAACTATGGCTACACCTTC.

This clone was observed a handful of times. This chain links TRBV5-1 with TRBJ1-6, with D possibly matching TRBD1 (6 bases). V was pared by 5 bases and J by 8 bases, with 14 bases between. The CDR3 has 14 amino acids. CDR1 is SGHRS and CDR2 is YFSETQ in the germline V gene. The CDR3 coding sequence is TGCGCCAGCAGATCACAGGGAAGTGATTCACCCCTCCACTTT. As protein: CASRSQGSDSPLHF.

This clone occurred a few times. V usage is TRBV19 and J usage is TRBJ1-2; TRBD1 matches at 7 bases. The junction had 8 bases not matched to a gene; V was cut back by 0 bases and J by 10 bases. This CDR3 is 14 amino acids long. Germline V gives CDR1 LNHDA, CDR2 SQIVND (reference sequence). The CDR3 here is CASSIDPAGGVYTF. In DNA form, the CDR3 reads TGTGCCAGTAGTATAGATCCGGCAGGGGGTGTCTACACCTTC.

This clone has just one count. The chain joins TRBV7-2 to TRBJ1-1, with 8 positions matching TRBD1. The germline V gene has CDR1 SGHTA and CDR2 FQGNSA. The V segment lost 5 bases and the J segment 1 base; nucleotides outside the gene matches: 9. The CDR3 consists of 16 residues. The CDR3 DNA is TGTGCCAGCAGCCCGAGACCGGGACAGGAGAACACTGAAGCTTTCTTT. Encoded protein: CASSPRPGQENTEAFF. The full variable domain, its missing parts supplied by reference TRBV7-2 and TRBJ1-1, is GAGVSQSPSNKVTEKGKDVELRCDPISGHTALYWYRQSLGQGLEFLIYFQGNSAPDKSGLPSDRFSAERTGGSVSTLTIQRTQQEDSAVYLCASSPRPGQENTEAFFGQGTRLTVV.

The genes are TRBV21-1 and TRBJ1-6. TRBV21-1 is recorded as a pseudogene. The CDR3 runs 16 residues. The CDR3 DNA follows: TGTGCCAGCAGCGGGCGTCCGGGCCGAGATAATTCACCCCTCCACTTT. Translation: CASSGRPGRDNSPLHF.

The chain is built from TRBV5-4 and TRBJ1-2, with a possible D match to TRBD1 (5 bases). The CDR3 extends over 15 amino acids. V gave up 4 bases and J gave up 3 bases, with 16 bases separating them. Germline values: CDR1 SGHNT, CDR2 YYREEE (reference sequence). CDR3 residues: CASSRGHSADYGYTF. The CDR3 bases are TGTGCCAGCAGCCGCGGACACTCAGCAGACTATGGCTACACCTTC. The variable domain in full, completed from reference TRBV5-4 and TRBJ1-2, reads ETGVTQSPTHLIKTRGQQVTLRCSSQSGHNTVSWYQQALGQGPQFIFQYYREEENGRGNFPPRFSGLQFPNYSSELNVNALELDDSALYLCASSRGHSADYGYTFGSGTRLTVV.

The CDR3 is CASSADGLRGYTF. CDR3 DNA: TGTGCCAGCAGTGCCGACGGACTCAGGGGCTACACCTTC. The chain carries TRBV6-5 and TRBJ1-2; no firm D call. This CDR3 spans 13 amino acids. The V gene's germline CDR1 is MNHEY and CDR2 SVGAGI. Deletions cut 5 bases from V and 8 bases from J, with 15 bases between.

This clone came up a few times. The chain combines TRBV5-4 with TRBJ2-6; D possibly matches TRBD1 or TRBD2 (5 bases each). With 7 bases removed from V and 4 bases from J, the gap between germline ends came to 15 bases. The CDR3 totals 15 residues. Looked up from germline, CDR1 is SGHNT and CDR2 is YYREEE (reference sequence). The CDR3 DNA sequence: TGTGCCAGCCGGGACCGGGTTTCCGGGGCCAACGTCCTGACTTTC. Amino acids: CASRDRVSGANVLTF.

The chain links TRBV27 to TRBJ1-5, with 7 bases that match TRBD1. In germline, CDR1 is MNHEY, CDR2 SMNVEV (reference sequence). This CDR3 has 15 residues. Trimming cost V 3 bases and J 6 bases; bases outside gene matches: 8. The CDR3 region has the DNA TGTGCCAGCAGTTTGCAGACAGGGCATGGTCAGCCCCAGCATTTT. It specifies CASSLQTGHGQPQHF.

This chain links TRBV13 with TRBJ2-3, with TRBD1 as a possible D gene (5 bases). The germline V gene has CDR1 PRHDT and CDR2 FYEKMQ (reference sequence). Trimming took 5 bases from V and 2 from J, leaving 14 bases between them. The length of the CDR3 is 15 residues. The CDR3 DNA reads TGTGCCAGCAGCACCCTGACAGAACCCACAGATACGCAGTATTTT. It yields the protein CASSTLTEPTDTQYF.

This clone has a handful of counts. This chain connects TRBV7-2 to TRBJ1-1; D possibly corresponds to TRBD1 (5 bases). From germline, CDR1 is SGHTA and CDR2 FQGNSA. The CDR3 is 16 residues long. V was cut by 0 bases and J by 4 bases, with 15 bases left in between. CDR3: CASSLALSRGSTEAFF. The CDR3 nucleotides are TGTGCCAGCAGCTTAGCGCTAAGTCGGGGGTCCACTGAAGCTTTCTTT. Full variable domain (remainder filled in from reference TRBV7-2 and TRBJ1-1): GAGVSQSPSNKVTEKGKDVELRCDPISGHTALYWYRQSLGQGLEFLIYFQGNSAPDKSGLPSDRFSAERTGGSVSTLTIQRTQQEDSAVYLCASSLALSRGSTEAFFGQGTRLTVV.

The V gene is TRBV6-5, the J gene TRBJ1-2; TRBD1 is a possible D gene (5 bases). This CDR3 is built from 14 residues. CDR1 is MNHEY, CDR2 SVGAGI, per germline. The V and J ends lost 2 bases and 2 bases respectively, with 9 bases between them. The CDR3 DNA follows: TGTGCCAGCAGTTACGGGGGACGGAACTATGGCTACACCTTC. Protein sequence: CASSYGGRNYGYTF.

The chain links TRBV5-6 to TRBJ2-1; D not certain. The CDR3 is 15 amino acids. Germline V gene data show CDR1 as SGHDT and CDR2 as YYEEEE. V shed 0 bases and J shed 4 bases, with 11 bases lying between them. This chain's CDR3 is CASSLVNSLYNEQFF. CDR3 sequence (DNA): TGTGCCAGCAGCTTGGTGAACTCGCTTTACAATGAGCAGTTCTTC.

This clone has just one count. The chain couples TRBV28 to TRBJ2-2; 9 bases are shared with TRBD2. V shed 10 bases and J 0 bases; nucleotides not matched to a gene: 6. The CDR3 is made up of 15 amino acids. CDR1 MDHEN and CDR2 SYDVKM come from the germline V gene. The DNA for the CDR3 is TGTGCCACGCAAGCGGGGGGAACGAACACCGGGGAGCTGTTTTTT. It codes for CATQAGGTNTGELFF.

The chain is built from TRBV4-3 and TRBJ1-4; D is uncertain. Trimming took off 1 base at V and 0 bases at J, with 15 bases between the two ends. This CDR3 has 18 residues. Germline V gene data show CDR1 as LGHNA and CDR2 as YSLEER. CDR3 bases: TGCGCCAGCAGCCAAGGAAATCCAGTTGAGACAACTAATGAAAAACTGTTTTTT. As protein: CASSQGNPVETTNEKLFF.

In nucleotides, the CDR3 is TGTGCCACCAGCACCGAGCGGGGGTATTCCACAGATACGCAGTATTTT. Translating gives CATSTERGYSTDTQYF. This sequence joins TRBV15 and TRBJ2-3; TRBD2 matches 8 bases. J was trimmed by 2 bases and V by 4 bases; bases with no gene match: 8. CDR1 LNHNV and CDR2 YYDKDF come from the germline V gene (reference sequence). CDR3 size: 16 residues.